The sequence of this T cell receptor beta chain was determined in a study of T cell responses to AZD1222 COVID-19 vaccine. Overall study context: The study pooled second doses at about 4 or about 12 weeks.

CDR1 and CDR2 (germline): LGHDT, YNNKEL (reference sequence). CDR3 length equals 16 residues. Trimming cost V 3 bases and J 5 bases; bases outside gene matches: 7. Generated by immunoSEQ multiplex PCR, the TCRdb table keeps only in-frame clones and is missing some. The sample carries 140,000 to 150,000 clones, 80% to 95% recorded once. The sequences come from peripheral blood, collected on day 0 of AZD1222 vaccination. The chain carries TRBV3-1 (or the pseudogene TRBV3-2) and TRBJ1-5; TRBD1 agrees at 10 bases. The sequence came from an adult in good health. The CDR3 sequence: CASSHSDRGIDQPQHF. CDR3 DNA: TGTGCCAGCAGCCATTCGGACAGGGGGATCGATCAGCCCCAGCATTTT.